This T cell receptor (beta chain) was documented in a study of blood T cell repertoires in COVID-19. Study at large: PBMCs, B-cell-depleted T cells, or T cells provided the cDNA or gDNA that made up the material.

As processed by the authors: Using reference gene primer amplification, nucleated cell counts were estimated. Sequenced by immunoSEQ multiplex PCR; TCRdb stores in-frame clones only, minus some. V and J calls and clone size are those listed in that table; D and trimming were worked out from the DNA. Seen here are 200,000 to 300,000 clones, around 85% observed once, and the top ten hold 5.5% to 8%. The CDR3 sequence is 12 residues long. Germline V lookup: CDR1 SQVTM, CDR2 ANQGSEA. V was clipped by 4 bases and J by 4 bases; unmatched bases: 3. The sequencing input was peripheral blood. The genes are TRBV29-1 and TRBJ1-2, with 7 bases fitting TRBD1. This sequence was found in a woman aged 55-69 years with active or convalescent COVID-19. In DNA form, the CDR3 reads TGCAGCGTTGCAGGGGGGCGCTATGGCTACACCTTC. Translating it yields CSVAGGRYGYTF.